This record concerns one T cell receptor beta chain sequence. A junction boundary mismatches the germline segment, possibly from a read error. Busulfan-fludarabine conditioning, marrow transplant, and cyclophosphamide on days +3 and +4 were administered. TCRdb's copy holds only in-frame clones and misses some; the assay was immunoSEQ multiplex PCR. This sample has roughly 17,000 clones; roughly four fifths occur once, and the top ten carry roughly a third. This entry comes from a study of T cells after posttransplantation cyclophosphamide. Material: CD8+ T cells sorted from PBMCs, obtained roughly 1,900 days after a stem cell transplant with posttransplant cyclophosphamide. The clonotype was recovered from a female patient aged 35-55 years who received an allogeneic stem cell transplant from a related donor, was CMV-positive, and had no GVHD. These T cells may partly come from the graft donor.

CDR3 residues: CASSPGTPYEQYF. CDR3 DNA sequence: TGTGCCAGCAGCCCTGGGACACCATACGAGCAGTACTTC. The rearrangement uses TRBV23-1 and TRBJ2-7; possibly TRBD1 for D (6 bases). TRBV23-1 is classed as an ORF, of uncertain function. The CDR3 has 13 residues.